Below, 14 T cell receptor beta chains from the same sample are listed, as sequenced in a study of blood T cell repertoires in COVID-19. Libraries were prepared by immunoSEQ multiplex PCR; TCRdb keeps only in-frame clonotypes and omits some of them. The table records nearly 300,000 clones, around 92% of them present only once. Sequenced material: PBMCs or T cells enriched from blood (not recorded which). The receptors here all came from a woman between 50 and 59 years old who had been exposed to COVID-19.

The chain couples TRBV19 to TRBJ1-5; D ambiguous. V was trimmed by 3 bases and J by 3 bases, leaving 12 bases between them. From germline, CDR1 is LNHDA and CDR2 SQIVND (reference sequence). The CDR3 totals 15 residues. The CDR3 nucleotides are TGTGCCAGTAGTATTAGGCCCGGGGACAATCAGCCCCAGCATTTT. Protein sequence: CASSIRPGDNQPQHF. The complete variable domain, with remaining parts taken from reference TRBV19 and TRBJ1-5, reads DGGITQSPKYLFRKEGQNVTLSCEQNLNHDAMYWYRQDPGQGLRLIYYSQIVNDFQKGDIAEGYSVSREKKESFPLTVTSAQKNPTAFYLCASSIRPGDNQPQHFGDGTRLSIL.

The DNA for the CDR3 is TGTGCCACCAGCAGAGAAGAGCGGGGCCTCTCCTACGAGCAGTACTTC. It is translated as CATSREERGLSYEQYF. The chain couples TRBV15 to TRBJ2-7, with TRBD2 matching 7 bases. With 0 bases clipped from V and 0 bases from J, the junction kept 5 bases outside the gene matches. This CDR3 spans 16 amino acids. Germline loops: CDR1 LNHNV, CDR2 YYDKDF (reference sequence).

The V and J genes are TRBV29-1 and TRBJ2-1; 8 bases are shared with TRBD2. Unmatched junction bases numbered 11, after V lost 1 base and J lost 6 bases. The CDR3 totals 16 residues. Germline CDR1 and CDR2: SQVTM and ANQGSEA. Written as DNA, the CDR3 is TGCAGCGTTGAAGGAAACGCGGGGGGCCCCTCCAATGAGCAGTTCTTC. Encoded protein: CSVEGNAGGPSNEQFF.

This chain joins TRBV6-5 and TRBJ2-7; D is uncertain. V was cut by 2 bases and J by 7 bases, with 15 bases left in between. The V gene's germline CDR1 is MNHEY and CDR2 SVGAGI. CDR3 length equals 14 residues. CDR3 loop: CASSYGVRPQEQYF. CDR3 in DNA: TGTGCCAGCAGTTACGGTGTCAGGCCCCAGGAGCAGTACTTC.

This clone showed up just once. This chain connects TRBV21-1 to TRBJ2-7; the table's D call, TRBD1, was not checked against the DNA. TRBV21-1 is noted as a pseudogene. This CDR3 is 14 amino acids long. The CDR3 nucleotides read TGTGCCAGCAGCAAAGGAGGCAGGGCCTACGAGCAGTACTTC. Protein sequence: CASSKGGRAYEQYF.

V and J are TRBV15 and TRBJ1-5, with D hard to call. The germline V and J ends were trimmed by 0 bases and 7 bases, with 16 bases remaining between them. CDR3 length: 16 amino acids. Germline lookup yields CDR1 LNHNV and CDR2 YYDKDF (reference sequence). CDR3 DNA: TGTGCCACCAGCAGAGACCCCCCGGGCGGAGGGCAGCCCCAGCATTTT. Amino acids: CATSRDPPGGGQPQHF.

This chain links TRBV19 with TRBJ1-5, with TRBD1 identical over 10 bases. V was clipped by 4 bases and J by 0 bases; unmatched bases: 12. The length of the CDR3 is 19 residues. CDR1 LNHDA and CDR2 SQIVND come from the germline V gene (reference sequence). The CDR3 spells CASSTPPGTGVYSNQPQHF. For the CDR3, the DNA is TGTGCCAGTAGTACACCCCCCGGGACAGGGGTATATAGCAATCAGCCCCAGCATTTT.

J is TRBJ2-1 and V is TRBV5-1; possibly TRBD2 for D (5 bases). Germline V gene sequence: CDR1 SGHRS, CDR2 YFSETQ. V shed 4 bases and J shed 4 bases, with 15 bases lying between them. The CDR3 extends over 15 amino acids. This chain's CDR3 is CASSLSRGPYNEQFF. The CDR3 coding sequence is TGCGCCAGCAGCCTTTCTCGGGGTCCATACAATGAGCAGTTCTTC. The full variable domain, with the rest looked up from reference TRBV5-1 and TRBJ2-1, is KAGVTQTPRYLIKTRGQQVTLSCSPISGHRSVSWYQQTPGQGLQFLFEYFSETQRNKGNFPGRFSGRQFSNSRSEMNVSTLELGDSALYLCASSLSRGPYNEQFFGPGTRLTVL.

This chain links TRBV11-1 with TRBJ1-6, with 7 nucleotides matching TRBD1. The CDR3 covers 14 residues. Trimming took 5 bases from V and 6 from J; bases not matched to a gene: 4. Germline CDR1 reads SGHAT; CDR2 reads FQDESV (reference sequence). CDR3 protein: CASSLGTVNSPLHF. The CDR3 DNA follows: TGTGCCAGCAGCCTTGGGACAGTTAATTCACCCCTCCACTTT.

The chain uses TRBV6-5 and TRBJ1-1, with 7 bases aligning to TRBD1. The CDR3 sequence is 15 residues long. CDR1 MNHEY and CDR2 SVGAGI come from the germline V gene. After removal of 0 bases from V and 1 base from J, the junction contained 2 bases not matched to a gene. The CDR3 nucleotides are TGTGCCAGCAGTTACTCGAGGGACAGGAACACTGAAGCTTTCTTT. Encoded protein: CASSYSRDRNTEAFF.

This clone showed up just once. The chain has TRBV7-2 and TRBJ1-2, with D uncertain. V was shortened by 1 base and J by 7 bases, with 13 bases between the two germline ends. CDR3 length: 14 residues. Germline lookup yields CDR1 SGHTA and CDR2 FQGNSA. The CDR3 sequence is CASSLDSSNRGYTF. The DNA for the CDR3 is TGTGCCAGCAGCTTAGACAGTTCTAATCGTGGCTACACCTTC.

V is TRBV4-1 and J is TRBJ1-5, with 7 bases lining up with TRBD1. CDR1 and CDR2 from the germline V gene are MGHRA and YSYEKL. The CDR3 spans 15 residues. Losses at the gene ends were 4 bases for V and 5 bases for J; bases not matched to a gene: 8. The CDR3 DNA is TGCGCCAGCAGCCGCGCAGGGGGATGGGATCAGCCCCAGCATTTT. Protein product: CASSRAGGWDQPQHF.

The V call is TRBV27, the J call TRBJ2-7, with 11 bases identical to TRBD1. V was clipped by 7 bases and J by 2 bases; unmatched bases: 1. Germline assignment: CDR1 MNHEY and CDR2 SMNVEV (reference sequence). This CDR3 spans 13 amino acids. The CDR3 nucleotides are TGTGCCAGCACGGGACAGGGGGCCTACGAGCAGTACTTC. As protein: CASTGQGAYEQYF.

The chain joins TRBV3-1 (or the pseudogene TRBV3-2) to TRBJ2-3, with D maybe TRBD1 (6 bases). The CDR3 length is 15 residues. V lost 3 bases to trimming and J lost 6 bases, with 16 bases between them. Germline values: CDR1 LGHDT, CDR2 YNNKEL (reference sequence). CDR3 amino acids: CASSQRSGDWDTQYF. The CDR3 DNA sequence: TGTGCCAGCAGCCAGCGGTCAGGGGATTGGGATACGCAGTATTTT.